The rows below give T cell receptor beta chains drawn from one sample of a study of CD8 T cells in ankylosing spondylitis. Using its own MiXCR run on the 5' RACE reads, TCRdb lists one record per CDR3 protein. The repertoire consists of about 7,000 distinct CDR3 sequences, with about 3% occurring once and the leading ten covering more than 30%. Material for sequencing was blood, either unsorted or a sorted T cell fraction (not recorded which). The receptor set was obtained from a female donor with ankylosing spondylitis or in good health (not recorded which). The CDR3 runs from the conserved cysteine through the conserved F or W. A D gene is named only where the DNA matches it firmly. Size is stated for part of the rows, as once, few or many counts, or as a class when the clone is expanded.

d_gene: TRBD2
abundance: many
v_gene: TRBV9
j_gene: TRBJ2-2
CDR3nt: TGTGCCAGCAGCGTAGCTGTTAGCGGGGGGGCGAACACCGGGGAGCTGTTTTTT
CDR3aa: CASSVAVSGGANTGELFF

d_gene: TRBD2
abundance: many
v_gene: TRBV9
j_gene: TRBJ2-3
CDR3nt: TGTGCCAGCAGCGACCGCGGGGGAGGGGGCACAGATACGCAGTATTTT
CDR3aa: CASSDRGGGGTDTQYF

d_gene: TRBD1
abundance: many
v_gene: TRBV9
j_gene: TRBJ2-7
CDR3nt: TGTGCCAGCAGCGTAGAAGACAGGGGAGAGCAGTACTTC
CDR3aa: CASSVEDRGEQYF

d_gene: .
abundance: medium-sized
v_gene: TRBV9
j_gene: TRBJ2-1
CDR3nt: TGTGCCAGCAGCTCCCAGGGGGGGGCCAACAATGAGCAGTTCTTC
CDR3aa: CASSSQGGANNEQFF

d_gene: .
abundance: .
v_gene: TRBV9
j_gene: TRBJ1-2
CDR3nt: TGTGCCAGCAGCGTAGGAGAATTTTTCTCAACCGACTATGGCTACACCTTC
CDR3aa: CASSVGEFFSTDYGYTF

d_gene: .
abundance: many
v_gene: TRBV9
j_gene: TRBJ1-4
CDR3nt: TGTGCCAGCAGCGCCGAACGGACCGGGAGTCTGGATGAAAAACTGTTTTTT
CDR3aa: CASSAERTGSLDEKLFF

d_gene: .
abundance: medium-sized
v_gene: TRBV9
j_gene: TRBJ2-2
CDR3nt: TGTGCCACCCGACCAGGGGCGAACACCGGGGAGCTGTTTTTT
CDR3aa: CATRPGANTGELFF

d_gene: .
abundance: many
v_gene: TRBV9
j_gene: TRBJ1-5
CDR3nt: TGTGCCAGCAGCGGACAGCCCAATCAGCCCCAGCATTTT
CDR3aa: CASSGQPNQPQHF

d_gene: .
abundance: many
v_gene: TRBV9
j_gene: TRBJ2-1
CDR3nt: TGTGCCAGCAGCGGGGGGTGGGGTGAGCAGTTCTTC
CDR3aa: CASSGGWGEQFF

d_gene: TRBD2
abundance: many
v_gene: TRBV9
j_gene: TRBJ2-5
CDR3nt: TGTGCCAGCAGCGGCCTCCAAGAAGCGGGACAAGAGACCCAGTACTTC
CDR3aa: CASSGLQEAGQETQYF

d_gene: .
abundance: many
v_gene: TRBV9
j_gene: TRBJ2-2
CDR3nt: TGTGCCAGCAGCGTAGGAGTCGGGGAGCTGTTTTTT
CDR3aa: CASSVGVGELFF

d_gene: TRBD1
abundance: many
v_gene: TRBV9
j_gene: TRBJ2-7
CDR3nt: TGTGCCAGCAGCGTAGAGGGGACAGGGCCCTACGAGCAGTACTTC
CDR3aa: CASSVEGTGPYEQYF

d_gene: .
abundance: many
v_gene: TRBV9
j_gene: TRBJ1-1
CDR3nt: TGTGCCAGCAGCCAAGGCGGATCAGGCTATAAAGCTTTCTTT
CDR3aa: CASSQGGSGYKAFF

d_gene: .
abundance: many
v_gene: TRBV9
j_gene: TRBJ1-1
CDR3nt: TGTGCCAGCAGCGTAGCTGCAGGGGACACTGAAGCTTTCTTT
CDR3aa: CASSVAAGDTEAFF

d_gene: TRBD2
abundance: many
v_gene: TRBV9
j_gene: TRBJ2-1
CDR3nt: TGTGCCAGCAGCGCTTCCGGGACTAGGTCCGACAATGAGCAGTTCTTC
CDR3aa: CASSASGTRSDNEQFF

d_gene: .
abundance: many
v_gene: TRBV9
j_gene: TRBJ2-5
CDR3nt: TGTGCCAGCAACCCGGCGGACGGAGGAGAGACCCAGTACTTC
CDR3aa: CASNPADGGETQYF

d_gene: .
abundance: many
v_gene: TRBV29-1
j_gene: TRBJ1-2
CDR3nt: TGCAGCGTTGAAGTGGGCCATGGCTACACCTTC
CDR3aa: CSVEVGHGYTF

d_gene: TRBD1
abundance: medium-sized
v_gene: TRBV9
j_gene: TRBJ1-1
CDR3nt: TGTGCCAGCAGCCCGGGAGGGACAGGGTATGCTGAAGCTTTCTTT
CDR3aa: CASSPGGTGYAEAFF

d_gene: .
abundance: many
v_gene: TRBV9
j_gene: TRBJ1-1
CDR3nt: TGTGCCAGCACCCCAGCATCTGAAGCTTTCTTT
CDR3aa: CASTPASEAFF

d_gene: TRBD2
abundance: medium-sized
v_gene: TRBV9
j_gene: TRBJ2-7
CDR3nt: TGTGCCAGCAGCCCGGCGGGGGGCGCGTCGACCTACGAGCAGTACTTC
CDR3aa: CASSPAGGASTYEQYF

d_gene: .
abundance: many
v_gene: TRBV9
j_gene: TRBJ2-3
CDR3nt: TGTGCCAGCAGCGTGTGGAGCCCGGATACGCAGTATTTT
CDR3aa: CASSVWSPDTQYF

d_gene: TRBD2
abundance: many
v_gene: TRBV9
j_gene: TRBJ2-7
CDR3nt: TGTGCCAGCAGCGGGGGGACTAGCGGTACTTCCTACGAGCAGTACTTC
CDR3aa: CASSGGTSGTSYEQYF

d_gene: TRBD2
abundance: few
v_gene: TRBV9
j_gene: TRBJ2-1
CDR3nt: TGTGCCAGCAGTGGCCCGGGGGAGAGCGGGACTTACAATGAGCAGTTCTTC
CDR3aa: CASSGPGESGTYNEQFF

d_gene: TRBD1
abundance: many
v_gene: TRBV9
j_gene: TRBJ2-7
CDR3nt: TGTGCCAGCAGCCCCCGGACAGGTGGCCATATCCACTACGAGCAGTACTTC
CDR3aa: CASSPRTGGHIHYEQYF

d_gene: TRBD1
abundance: many
v_gene: TRBV9
j_gene: TRBJ2-5
CDR3nt: TGTGCCAGCAGCACTCCTCGGGACAGTGGGGAGACCCAGTACTTC
CDR3aa: CASSTPRDSGETQYF

d_gene: TRBD2
abundance: many
v_gene: TRBV9
j_gene: TRBJ2-1
CDR3nt: TGTGCCAGCAGCGAGACTAGCGGGAGTAATGAGCAGTTCTTC
CDR3aa: CASSETSGSNEQFF

d_gene: TRBD2
abundance: many
v_gene: TRBV9
j_gene: TRBJ2-7
CDR3nt: TGTGCCAGCAGCGCGACTAGCGGGCCGGTCTACGAGCAGTACTTC
CDR3aa: CASSATSGPVYEQYF

d_gene: .
abundance: many
v_gene: TRBV9
j_gene: TRBJ2-2
CDR3nt: TGTGCCAGCAGCGTAGGGGGGGCCGCCGGGGAGCTGTTTTTT
CDR3aa: CASSVGGAAGELFF

d_gene: .
abundance: many
v_gene: TRBV9
j_gene: TRBJ2-7
CDR3nt: TGTGCCAGCAGCGTCGGCCTGCTCCCCGCGTACGAGCAGTACTTC
CDR3aa: CASSVGLLPAYEQYF

d_gene: TRBD2
abundance: many
v_gene: TRBV9
j_gene: TRBJ2-3
CDR3nt: TGTGCCAGCAGCGTGAGCGGGGGGACGATAGATACGCAGTATTTT
CDR3aa: CASSVSGGTIDTQYF

d_gene: .
abundance: many
v_gene: TRBV9
j_gene: TRBJ2-3
CDR3nt: TGTGCCAGCAGCCCATCGCCATGGGAGCGGACAGATACGCAGTATTTT
CDR3aa: CASSPSPWERTDTQYF

d_gene: .
abundance: many
v_gene: TRBV9
j_gene: TRBJ2-1
CDR3nt: TGTGCCAGCAGCGTAGATGTACTGAGCTCCTACAATGAGCAGTTCTTC
CDR3aa: CASSVDVLSSYNEQFF

d_gene: TRBD1
abundance: many
v_gene: TRBV9
j_gene: TRBJ2-1
CDR3nt: TGTGCCAGCAGCGACACAGGGGCCAATGAGCAGTTCTTC
CDR3aa: CASSDTGANEQFF

d_gene: TRBD2
abundance: many
v_gene: TRBV9
j_gene: TRBJ2-7
CDR3nt: TGTGCCAGCAGCGTAGGAGGAACTAGCGGCGACGAGCAGTACTTC
CDR3aa: CASSVGGTSGDEQYF

d_gene: TRBD2
abundance: many
v_gene: TRBV9
j_gene: TRBJ2-5
CDR3nt: TGTGCCAGCAGCGTTCTAGCGGGAGGGCCGCAGGAGACCCAGTACTTC
CDR3aa: CASSVLAGGPQETQYF

d_gene: TRBD2
abundance: many
v_gene: TRBV6-1
j_gene: TRBJ2-3
CDR3nt: TGTGCCAGCAGCGCGGGAGGTGTAGATACGCAGTATTTT
CDR3aa: CASSAGGVDTQYF